A single sample is the source of the 25 T cell receptor beta chains below, sequenced in a study of radiotherapy plus CTLA-4 blockade in lung cancer. The data were produced by immunoSEQ multiplex PCR, yet TCRdb's version contains in-frame clones alone and is incomplete. Found here are 50,000 or so clones, 70% to 80% of them singletons; the top ten hold around 8.3%. This material consisted of peripheral blood, taken from a patient treated with radiotherapy plus ipilimumab. All receptors derive from a human donor with non-small cell lung cancer who had stable disease on radiotherapy plus ipilimumab.

This chain joins TRBV6-4 and TRBJ1-1; tentative D call: TRBD1 (5 bases). Germline CDR1 and CDR2: MRHNA and SNTAGT. The CDR3 has 14 amino acids. Trimming took off 3 bases at V and 3 bases at J, with 11 bases between the two ends. CDR3 bases: TGTGCCAGCAGTGAAAAGGGGCGGGACACTGAAGCTTTCTTT. Translating it yields CASSEKGRDTEAFF.

This clone turned up a few times. The J gene is TRBJ2-3, the V gene TRBV6-5; perhaps TRBD2 as D (5 bases). From germline, CDR1 is MNHEY and CDR2 SVGAGI. Trimming left V 2 bases short and J 1 base short, with 10 bases between. The length of the CDR3 is 15 residues. The CDR3 loop reads CASSYRERGTDTQYF. CDR3 coding DNA: TGTGCCAGCAGTTACAGGGAGAGGGGCACAGATACGCAGTATTTT.

This sequence joins TRBV11-2 and TRBJ1-4; tentative D call: TRBD1 (5 bases). The V gene's germline CDR1 is SGHAT and CDR2 FQNNGV. This CDR3 contains 13 residues. Trimming left V 5 bases short and J 5 bases short, with 9 bases between. The chain's CDR3 is CASSQGGNEKLFF. CDR3 bases: TGTGCCAGCAGCCAGGGCGGGAATGAAAAACTGTTTTTT. Full variable domain (remainder filled in from reference TRBV11-2 and TRBJ1-4): EAGVAQSPRYKIIEKRQSVAFWCNPISGHATLYWYQQILGQGPKLLIQFQNNGVVDDSQLPKDRFSAERLKGVDSTLKIQPAKLEDSAVYLCASSQGGNEKLFFGSGTQLSVL.

The chain couples TRBV6-5 to TRBJ1-3; the D gene is possibly TRBD1 (5 bases). Germline V gene sequence: CDR1 MNHEY, CDR2 SVGAGI. The V gene lost 0 bases and the J gene lost 2 bases, with 11 bases spanning the gap. CDR3 length equals 16 residues. CDR3 protein: CASSYSGGTAGNTIYF. The CDR3 nucleotides read TGTGCCAGCAGTTACTCGGGGGGGACCGCTGGAAACACCATATATTTT.

The chain uses TRBV23-1 and TRBJ2-1, with 7 bases matching TRBD1. TRBV23-1 is an open reading frame whose function is uncertain. With V trimmed by 11 bases and J by 8 bases, 12 bases remained unmatched. This CDR3 spans 13 amino acids. The CDR3 protein is CAGKGASRYEQFF. CDR3 coding DNA: TGCGCCGGTAAGGGGGCTAGCAGGTATGAGCAGTTCTTC.

J is TRBJ2-1 and V is TRBV11-2; tentatively, D is TRBD1 (5 bases). The V gene's germline CDR1 is SGHAT and CDR2 FQNNGV. CDR3 length: 13 amino acids. V dropped 5 bases and J dropped 7 bases, with 12 bases sitting between them. The CDR3 DNA follows: TGTGCCAGCAGCACGGACACAGGTAATGAGCAGTTCTTC. It codes for CASSTDTGNEQFF.

The chain employs TRBV5-1 and TRBJ1-1; D possibly corresponds to TRBD1 (5 bases). Germline V gene data show CDR1 as SGHRS and CDR2 as YFSETQ. Trimming pared 0 bases from V and 5 bases from J, leaving 11 bases between. The CDR3 totals 14 residues. The CDR3 here is CASSLAMGPTEAFF. As DNA, the CDR3 is TGCGCCAGCAGCTTGGCCATGGGGCCAACTGAAGCTTTCTTT.

The chain couples TRBV7-8 to TRBJ1-2; D may be TRBD1 (6 bases). This CDR3 comprises 15 residues. V gave up 5 bases and J gave up 0 bases, with 13 bases separating them. Germline-derived CDR1 and CDR2 are SGHVS and FQNEAQ. As DNA, the CDR3 is TGTGCCAGCAGCGCGTACGACAGGCCTAACTATGGCTACACCTTC. Translating it yields CASSAYDRPNYGYTF.

The V call is TRBV9, the J call TRBJ2-5, with TRBD2 matching over 16 bases. V shed 2 bases and J 4 bases; nucleotides not matched to a gene: 5. The CDR3 runs to 17 residues. Germline V gene sequence: CDR1 SGDLS, CDR2 YYNGEE. CDR3 coding DNA: TGTGCCAGCAGCGTGGGGACTAGCGGGGGGGCACCAGAGACCCAGTACTTC. It yields the protein CASSVGTSGGAPETQYF. Variable domain in full (rest from reference TRBV9 and TRBJ2-5): DSGVTQTPKHLITATGQRVTLRCSPRSGDLSVYWYQQSLDQGLQFLIQYYNGEERAKGNILERFSAQQFPDLHSELNLSSLELGDSALYFCASSVGTSGGAPETQYFGPGTRLLVL.

This rearrangement joins TRBV7-6 to TRBJ1-1; TRBD1 matches 8 bases. After removal of 6 bases from V and 11 bases from J, the junction contained 8 bases not matched to a gene. CDR1 is SGHVS and CDR2 is FNYEAQ in the germline V gene. The CDR3 sequence is 12 residues long. Here the CDR3 reads CASSQRTGLAFF. CDR3 sequence (DNA): TGTGCCAGCAGTCAACGGACAGGGTTGGCTTTCTTT.

This chain joins TRBV6-5 and TRBJ2-3; D gene ambiguous. Germline V gene data show CDR1 as MNHEY and CDR2 as SVGAGI. The CDR3 is made up of 15 amino acids. Trimming shortened V by 5 bases and J by 8 bases, and 20 bases separated the two germline ends. The CDR3 sequence: CASSNPGPSVGTQYF. The CDR3 bases are TGTGCCAGCAGTAATCCGGGCCCTTCGGTGGGTACGCAGTATTTT.

This clone was seen ten or more times. This sequence joins TRBV5-4 and TRBJ2-7, with TRBD2 as a possible D gene (5 bases). There are 13 residues in the CDR3. With 2 bases removed from V and 5 bases from J, the gap between germline ends came to 11 bases. Germline CDR1 is SGHNT and CDR2 is YYREEE (reference sequence). CDR3 DNA sequence: TGTGCCAGCAGCTTCGCATCGAGGGACGAGCAGTACTTC. Its protein is CASSFASRDEQYF. Using reference TRBV5-4 and TRBJ2-7 for the parts outside the CDR3, the full variable domain is ETGVTQSPTHLIKTRGQQVTLRCSSQSGHNTVSWYQQALGQGPQFIFQYYREEENGRGNFPPRFSGLQFPNYSSELNVNALELDDSALYLCASSFASRDEQYFGPGTRLTVT.

This clone appeared a few times. The chain couples TRBV5-5 to TRBJ1-2, with D possibly matching TRBD1 (6 bases). V gave up 1 base and J gave up 4 bases, with 20 bases separating them. The germline V gene has CDR1 SGHKS and CDR2 YYEKEE (reference sequence). This CDR3 has 17 residues. The CDR3 DNA is TGTGCCAGCAGCTTGTTCGCATCAGGGGAAGGTGTCTATGGCTACACCTTC. Protein product: CASSLFASGEGVYGYTF.

This clone showed up just a few times. This chain links TRBV5-6 with TRBJ1-4; 8 positions match TRBD1. This CDR3 comprises 15 residues. Germline V gene sequence: CDR1 SGHDT, CDR2 YYEEEE. V shed 4 bases, J shed 4 bases, and the junction held 6 bases outside the gene matches. The CDR3 nucleotides read TGTGCCAGCAGCGCAGGACAGGGAAGTAATGAAAAACTGTTTTTT. Its protein product is CASSAGQGSNEKLFF.

This chain joins TRBV30 and TRBJ1-2; D is possibly TRBD1 (6 bases). The CDR3 runs 13 residues. V lost 4 bases, J lost 7 bases, and 16 bases lay in between. The germline V gene encodes CDR1 GTSNPN and CDR2 SVGIG (reference sequence). The DNA of the CDR3 is TGTGCCTGGAAACGGGGGGCTAGTTTTGGCTACACCTTC. Protein product: CAWKRGASFGYTF.

Here the CDR3 reads CASSSRTVNTEAFF. Written as DNA, the CDR3 is TGCGCCAGCAGCTCCAGGACAGTGAACACTGAAGCTTTCTTT. The gene calls are TRBV4-3 and TRBJ1-1; D may be TRBD1 (6 bases). Germline lookup yields CDR1 LGHNA and CDR2 YSLEER. The V end was cut by 5 bases, the J end by 0 bases, with 10 bases between. The CDR3 totals 14 residues.

The gene calls are TRBV27 and TRBJ1-6, with TRBD1 matching over 8 bases. Trimming at V came to 6 bases and at J to 8 bases, leaving 3 bases not matched to a gene. This CDR3 spans 13 amino acids. The V gene's germline CDR1 is MNHEY and CDR2 SMNVEV (reference sequence). The CDR3 reads CASRSGGYSPLHF. The CDR3 DNA reads as TGTGCCAGCAGATCAGGGGGCTATTCACCCCTCCACTTT.

V and J are TRBV5-6 and TRBJ1-2; D is unresolved. This CDR3 contains 13 residues. Germline V gives CDR1 SGHDT, CDR2 YYEEEE. V was shortened by 2 bases and J by 5 bases, with 10 bases between the two germline ends. Here the CDR3 DNA reads TGTGCCAGCAGCTTCCCCCAGACGTATGGCTACACCTTC. Residues: CASSFPQTYGYTF.

This clone was detected once. The gene calls are TRBV2 and TRBJ2-7; unclear D gene. Germline lookup yields CDR1 SNHLY and CDR2 FYNNEI. The CDR3 length is 10 residues. Trimming removed 4 bases at V and 6 bases at J, with 4 bases between. CDR3 in DNA: TGTGCCAGCAGTGGGGCCGAGCAGTACTTC. Translating it yields CASSGAEQYF.

Here the CDR3 reads CASSPPGSWYEQYF. CDR3 bases: TGTGCCAGCTCACCCCCAGGGAGTTGGTACGAGCAGTACTTC. The chain is built from TRBV18 and TRBJ2-7; tentatively, D is TRBD1 or TRBD2 (5 bases each). V lost 3 bases and J lost 4, with 13 bases in between. The CDR3 is 14 residues long. Germline CDR1 reads KGHSH; CDR2 reads LQKENI.

The chain is built from TRBV4-3 and TRBJ1-2; D not certain. Germline CDR1 and CDR2: LGHNA and YSLEER. CDR3 length equals 15 residues. Trimming shortened V by 0 bases and J by 1 base, and 9 bases separated the two germline ends. CDR3 in DNA: TGCGCCAGCAGCCAAGATTCGTGGAGTAACTATGGCTACACCTTC. It specifies CASSQDSWSNYGYTF.

The chain is built from TRBV5-1 and TRBJ1-1; tentative D call: TRBD1 (6 bases). Germline V gene lookup returns CDR1 SGHRS and CDR2 YFSETQ. With 4 bases removed from V and 6 bases from J, the gap between germline ends came to 13 bases. The CDR3 runs 13 residues. In DNA form, the CDR3 reads TGCGCCAGCAGCCCCGACGGGGGCGCTGAAGCTTTCTTT. Amino acid sequence: CASSPDGGAEAFF.

This clone was counted many times. This chain uses TRBV6-5 with TRBJ1-2; D is uncertain. Trimming stripped 4 bases from V and 4 bases from J, with 13 bases between. The CDR3 loop spans 14 amino acids. Germline V gene sequence: CDR1 MNHEY, CDR2 SVGAGI. The CDR3 coding sequence is TGTGCCAGCAGTTTAGTAGGCGGGCGCTATGGCTACACCTTC. It specifies CASSLVGGRYGYTF.

V is TRBV7-2 and J is TRBJ2-3; D might be TRBD1 or TRBD2, each matching 6 bases. The CDR3 sequence is 13 residues long. Germline CDR1 SGHTA, CDR2 FQGNSA. Deletions cut 5 bases from V and 6 bases from J, with 12 bases between. CDR3 in DNA: TGTGCCAGCAGCCCTCAAGGGGGGGATACGCAGTATTTT. Translated, it gives CASSPQGGDTQYF. The whole variable domain, filled in from reference TRBV7-2 and TRBJ2-3, reads GAGVSQSPSNKVTEKGKDVELRCDPISGHTALYWYRQSLGQGLEFLIYFQGNSAPDKSGLPSDRFSAERTGGSVSTLTIQRTQQEDSAVYLCASSPQGGDTQYFGPGTRLTVL.

The J gene is TRBJ1-3, the V gene TRBV6-5, with 8 bases identical to TRBD1. The CDR3 has 16 amino acids. Unmatched junction bases numbered 3, after V lost 2 bases and J lost 0 bases. Germline CDR1 and CDR2: MNHEY and SVGAGI. The CDR3 is CASSYRTGGSGNTIYF. The CDR3 DNA is TGTGCCAGCAGTTACCGTACAGGGGGCTCTGGAAACACCATATATTTT.